Listed below are T cell receptor beta chains from one sample, sequenced in a study of T cell responses to AZD1222 COVID-19 vaccine. TCRdb's copy holds only in-frame clones and misses some; the assay was immunoSEQ multiplex PCR. Of over 100,000 clones in the sample, 93% are singletons; the top ten hold approximately 5%. This material consisted of peripheral blood, taken on day 0 of AZD1222 vaccination. The receptors originated from an adult in good health. Each CDR3 is given with its conserved first and last residue. Each record gives: J gene, D gene, V gene, CDR3 protein. D genes are given only for firm matches.

TRBJ2-7 . TRBV7-9 CASSLAGDVEQYF
TRBJ2-6 . TRBV7-2 CASSLGSGANVLTF
TRBJ2-5 . TRBV12-1 CASSPMGGKKTQYF
TRBJ2-1 TRBD1 TRBV18 CASSTDRESWMGQFF
TRBJ1-1 TRBD1 TRBV5-8 CASSFRTGNTEAFF
TRBJ1-2 . TRBV19 CASSIGSGYGYTF
TRBJ2-3 . TRBV4-1 CASSQGRQIKTDTQYF
TRBJ2-2 . TRBV11-2 CASSFQLGELFF
TRBJ2-7 TRBD1 TRBV19 CASSPHRGSSYEQYF
TRBJ1-5 TRBD1 TRBV27 CASSKGQSSNQPQHF